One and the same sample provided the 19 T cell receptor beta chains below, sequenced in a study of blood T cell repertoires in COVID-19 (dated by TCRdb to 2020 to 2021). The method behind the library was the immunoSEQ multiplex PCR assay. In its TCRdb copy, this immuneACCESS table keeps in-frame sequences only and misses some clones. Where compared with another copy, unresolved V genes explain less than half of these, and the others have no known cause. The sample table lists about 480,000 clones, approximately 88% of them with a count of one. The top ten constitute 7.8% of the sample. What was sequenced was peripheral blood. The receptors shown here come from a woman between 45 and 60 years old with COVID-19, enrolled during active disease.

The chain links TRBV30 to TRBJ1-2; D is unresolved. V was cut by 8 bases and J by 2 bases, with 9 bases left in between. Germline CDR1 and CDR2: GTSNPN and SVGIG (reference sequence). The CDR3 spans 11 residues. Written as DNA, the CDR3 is TGTGCCGTGGGCCCCAACTATGGCTACACCTTC. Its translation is CAVGPNYGYTF.

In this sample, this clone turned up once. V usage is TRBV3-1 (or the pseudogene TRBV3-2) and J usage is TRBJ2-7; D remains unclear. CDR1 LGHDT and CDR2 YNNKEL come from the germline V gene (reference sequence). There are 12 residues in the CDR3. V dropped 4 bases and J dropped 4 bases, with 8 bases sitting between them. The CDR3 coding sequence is TGTGCCAGCAGCCCGACTGGATACGAGCAGTACTTC. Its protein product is CASSPTGYEQYF.

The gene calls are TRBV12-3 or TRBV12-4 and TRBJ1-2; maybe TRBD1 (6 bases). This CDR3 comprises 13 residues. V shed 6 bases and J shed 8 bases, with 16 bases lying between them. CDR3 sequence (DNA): TGTGCCAGCAGGTCGTACAGGGCCGGGGGCTACACCTTC. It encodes CASRSYRAGGYTF.

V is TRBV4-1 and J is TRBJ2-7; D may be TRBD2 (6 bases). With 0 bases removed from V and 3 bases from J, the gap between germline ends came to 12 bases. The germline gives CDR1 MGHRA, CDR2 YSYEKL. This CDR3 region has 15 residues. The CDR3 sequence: CASSQEALAFYEQYF. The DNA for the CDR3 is TGCGCCAGCAGCCAAGAGGCGCTAGCGTTCTACGAGCAGTACTTC.

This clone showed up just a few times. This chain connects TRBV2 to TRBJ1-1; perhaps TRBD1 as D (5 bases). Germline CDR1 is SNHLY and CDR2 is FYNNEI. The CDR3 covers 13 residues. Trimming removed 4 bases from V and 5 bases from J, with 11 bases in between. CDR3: CASSGRQSTEAFF. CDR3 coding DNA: TGTGCCAGCAGTGGGAGACAGAGTACTGAAGCTTTCTTT.

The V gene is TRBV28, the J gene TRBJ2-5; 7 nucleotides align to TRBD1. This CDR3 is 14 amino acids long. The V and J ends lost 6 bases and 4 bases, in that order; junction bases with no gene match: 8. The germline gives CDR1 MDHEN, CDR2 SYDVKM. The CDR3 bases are TGTGCCAGCAGGAAAGGGGGCAGGGTAGAGACCCAGTACTTC. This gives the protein CASRKGGRVETQYF.

This chain's CDR3 is CASSPRGQPNEKLFF. Written as DNA, the CDR3 is TGTGCCAGCAGCCCCCGTGGACAGCCTAATGAAAAACTGTTTTTT. This sequence joins TRBV9 and TRBJ1-4, with a weak D call TRBD1 (6 bases). Looked up from germline, CDR1 is SGDLS and CDR2 is YYNGEE. Trimming cost V 4 bases and J 3 bases, with 13 bases left between them. CDR3 length: 15 amino acids. Supplemented by reference TRBV9 and TRBJ1-4, the full variable domain reads DSGVTQTPKHLITATGQRVTLRCSPRSGDLSVYWYQQSLDQGLQFLIQYYNGEERAKGNILERFSAQQFPDLHSELNLSSLELGDSALYFCASSPRGQPNEKLFFGSGTQLSVL.

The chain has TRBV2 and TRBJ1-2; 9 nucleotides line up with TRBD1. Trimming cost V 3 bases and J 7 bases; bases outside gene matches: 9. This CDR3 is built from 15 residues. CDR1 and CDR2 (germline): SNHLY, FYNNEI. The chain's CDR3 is CASSDGQGPLSGYTF. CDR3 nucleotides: TGTGCCAGCAGTGACGGACAGGGGCCCTTAAGTGGCTACACCTTC.

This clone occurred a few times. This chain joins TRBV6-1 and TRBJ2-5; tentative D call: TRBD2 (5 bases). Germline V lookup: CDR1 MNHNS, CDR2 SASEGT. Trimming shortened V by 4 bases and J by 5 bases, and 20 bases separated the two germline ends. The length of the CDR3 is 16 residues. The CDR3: CASSGDTGYRKETQYF. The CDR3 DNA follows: TGTGCCAGCAGTGGAGACACGGGGTATCGGAAGGAGACCCAGTACTTC.

The CDR3 DNA is TGTGCCAGCAGTGTCGGACAGAGCAATCAGCCCCAGCATTTT. It codes for CASSVGQSNQPQHF. The chain combines TRBV2 with TRBJ1-5; TRBD1 might be the D (6 bases). The germline V and J ends were trimmed by 4 bases and 1 base, with 8 bases remaining between them. The CDR3 consists of 14 residues. CDR1 and CDR2 (germline): SNHLY, FYNNEI.

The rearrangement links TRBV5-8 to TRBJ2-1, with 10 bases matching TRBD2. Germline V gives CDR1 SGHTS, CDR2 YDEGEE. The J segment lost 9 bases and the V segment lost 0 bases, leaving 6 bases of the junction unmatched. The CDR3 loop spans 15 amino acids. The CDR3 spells CASSLGSGGAFEQFF. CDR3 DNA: TGTGCCAGCAGCTTGGGGAGCGGGGGGGCGTTTGAGCAGTTCTTC.

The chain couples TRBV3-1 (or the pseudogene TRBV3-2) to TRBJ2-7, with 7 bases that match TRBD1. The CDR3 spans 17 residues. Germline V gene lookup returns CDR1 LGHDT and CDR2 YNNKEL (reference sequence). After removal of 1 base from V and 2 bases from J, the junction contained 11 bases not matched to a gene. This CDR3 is CASSQGILLTGPYEQYF. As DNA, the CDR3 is TGTGCCAGCAGCCAAGGGATCCTCTTGACAGGGCCCTACGAGCAGTACTTC.

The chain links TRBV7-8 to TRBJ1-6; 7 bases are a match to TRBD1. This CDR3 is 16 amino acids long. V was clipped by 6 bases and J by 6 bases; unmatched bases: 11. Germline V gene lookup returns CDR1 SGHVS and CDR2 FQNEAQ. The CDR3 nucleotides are TGTGCCAGCAGAACGGGACAGCAGTTGGCTAATTCACCCCTCCACTTT. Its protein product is CASRTGQQLANSPLHF.

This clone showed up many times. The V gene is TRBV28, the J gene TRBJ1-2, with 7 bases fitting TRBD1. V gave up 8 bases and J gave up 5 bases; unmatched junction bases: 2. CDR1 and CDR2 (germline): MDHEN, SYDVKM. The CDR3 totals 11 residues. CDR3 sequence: CASGDRYGYTF. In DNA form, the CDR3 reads TGTGCCAGCGGGGACAGATATGGCTACACCTTC.

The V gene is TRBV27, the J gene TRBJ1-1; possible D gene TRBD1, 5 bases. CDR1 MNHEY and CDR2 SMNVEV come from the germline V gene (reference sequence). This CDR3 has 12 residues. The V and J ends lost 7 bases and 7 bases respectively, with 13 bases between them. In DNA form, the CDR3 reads TGTGCCAGCAATCCCCAGGGCGGTGAAGCTTTCTTT. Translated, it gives CASNPQGGEAFF.

CDR3 DNA: TGTGCCAGCAGCCAAGACCCAGACAGGGATGCTTTCTTT. Translation gives CASSQDPDRDAFF. The chain carries TRBV4-2 and TRBJ1-1; 7 nucleotides align to TRBD1. Trimming removed 0 bases from V and 11 bases from J; junction bases left unmatched: 6. Per germline, CDR1 LGHNA and CDR2 YNFKEQ. The CDR3 runs to 13 residues.

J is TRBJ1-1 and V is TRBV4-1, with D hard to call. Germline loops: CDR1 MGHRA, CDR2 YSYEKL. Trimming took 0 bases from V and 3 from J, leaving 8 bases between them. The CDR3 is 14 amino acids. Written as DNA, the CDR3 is TGCGCCAGCAGCCAAGATCATGAGGACACTGAAGCTTTCTTT. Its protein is CASSQDHEDTEAFF.

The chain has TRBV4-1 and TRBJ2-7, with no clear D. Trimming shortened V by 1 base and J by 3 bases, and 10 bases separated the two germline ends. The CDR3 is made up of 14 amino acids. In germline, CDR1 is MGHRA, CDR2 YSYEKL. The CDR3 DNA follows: TGCGCCAGCAGCCAAGGCGGCAGTGGCTACGAGCAGTACTTC. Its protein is CASSQGGSGYEQYF.

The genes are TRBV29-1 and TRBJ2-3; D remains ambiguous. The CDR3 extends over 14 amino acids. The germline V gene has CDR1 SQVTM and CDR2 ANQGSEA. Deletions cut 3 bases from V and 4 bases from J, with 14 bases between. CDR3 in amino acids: CSVEPIWPPDTQYF. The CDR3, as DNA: TGCAGCGTTGAGCCAATCTGGCCCCCAGATACGCAGTATTTT.